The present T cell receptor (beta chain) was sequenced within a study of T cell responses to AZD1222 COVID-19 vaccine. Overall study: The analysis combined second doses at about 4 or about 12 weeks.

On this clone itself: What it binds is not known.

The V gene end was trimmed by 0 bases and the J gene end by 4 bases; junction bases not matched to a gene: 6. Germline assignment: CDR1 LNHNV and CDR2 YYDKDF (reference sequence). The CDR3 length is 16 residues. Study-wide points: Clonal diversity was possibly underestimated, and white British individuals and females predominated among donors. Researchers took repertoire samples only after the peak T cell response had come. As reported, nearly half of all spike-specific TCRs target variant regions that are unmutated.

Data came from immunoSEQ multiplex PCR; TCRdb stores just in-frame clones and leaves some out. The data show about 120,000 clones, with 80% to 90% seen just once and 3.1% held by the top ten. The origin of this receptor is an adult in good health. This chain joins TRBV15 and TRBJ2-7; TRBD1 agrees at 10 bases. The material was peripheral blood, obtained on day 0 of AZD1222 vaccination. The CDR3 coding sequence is TGTGCCACCAGCAGAGATAGGAGACAGGGGGCTTACGAGCAGTACTTC. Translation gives CATSRDRRQGAYEQYF.